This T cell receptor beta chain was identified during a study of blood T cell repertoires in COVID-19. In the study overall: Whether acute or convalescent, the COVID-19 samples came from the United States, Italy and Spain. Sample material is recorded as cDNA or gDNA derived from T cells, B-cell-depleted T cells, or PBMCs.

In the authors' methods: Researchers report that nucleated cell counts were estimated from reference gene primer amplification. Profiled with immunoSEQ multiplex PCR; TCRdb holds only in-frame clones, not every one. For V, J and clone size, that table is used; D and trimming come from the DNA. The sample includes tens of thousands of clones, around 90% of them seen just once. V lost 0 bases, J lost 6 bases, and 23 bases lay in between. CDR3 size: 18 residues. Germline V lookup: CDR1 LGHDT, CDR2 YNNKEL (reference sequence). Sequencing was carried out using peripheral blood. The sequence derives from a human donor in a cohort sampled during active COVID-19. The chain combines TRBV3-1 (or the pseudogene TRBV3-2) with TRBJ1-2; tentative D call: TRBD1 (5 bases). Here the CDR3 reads CASSQDRRAVTGPNGYTF. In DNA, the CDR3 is TGTGCCAGCAGCCAAGATAGACGTGCGGTAACAGGCCCGAATGGCTACACCTTC.